The clone carrying this TCR beta chain was seen once. Profiled with immunoSEQ multiplex PCR; TCRdb holds only in-frame clones, not every one. The table records about 46,000 clones, 80% to 95% of them present only once. This entry belongs to a study of T cell changes during pregnancy in multiple sclerosis. Deletions cut 4 bases from V and 8 bases from J, with 17 bases between. The CDR3 loop spans 14 amino acids. Germline V lookup: CDR1 SEHNR, CDR2 FQNEAQ (reference sequence). The TCR originated in a female donor with multiple sclerosis, enrolled in a pregnancy study. Material: CD8+ T cells from peripheral blood mononuclear cells, obtained in the second trimester of pregnancy. This chain joins TRBV7-9 and TRBJ1-2, with a tentative D call TRBD1 (6 bases). In nucleotides, the CDR3 is TGTGCCAGCAGCTGGGCAGGGGATCAGGAGGGCTACACCTTC. Translated, it gives CASSWAGDQEGYTF. Full variable domain (outside the CDR3, taken from reference TRBV7-9 and TRBJ1-2): DTGVSQNPRHKITKRGQNVTFRCDPISEHNRLYWYRQTLGQGPEFLTYFQNEAQLEKSRLLSDRFSAERPKGSFSTLEIQRTEQGDSAMYLCASSWAGDQEGYTFGSGTRLTVV.